These 21 T cell receptor beta chains came from one sample sequenced in a study of blood T cell repertoires in COVID-19. Measured with immunoSEQ multiplex PCR; TCRdb has only the in-frame clones, and not every one. The profile covers about 480,000 clones, with more than 75% appearing a single time and 1.5% to 2% taken by the ten largest. The sequenced material came from PBMCs or T cells enriched from blood (not recorded which). The receptors stem from a middle-aged woman who had recovered from COVID-19.

This clone was seen only once. The chain employs TRBV11-3 and TRBJ1-1, with 10 positions matching TRBD1. The germline gives CDR1 SGHNT, CDR2 YENEEA. J gave up 6 bases and V 4 bases, and 5 bases lay outside the gene matches. This CDR3 has 14 residues. CDR3 DNA sequence: TGTGCCAGCAGCTCGGGACAGGGGACCCCTGAAGCTTTCTTT. Its protein is CASSSGQGTPEAFF. The whole variable domain, remainder taken from reference TRBV11-3 and TRBJ1-1, is EAGVVQSPRYKIIEKKQPVAFWCNPISGHNTLYWYLQNLGQGPELLIRYENEEAVDDSQLPKDRFSAERLKGVDSTLKIQPAELGDSAVYLCASSSGQGTPEAFFGQGTRLTVV.

The chain joins TRBV19 to TRBJ2-1; 11 bases agree with TRBD2. The CDR3 is 19 residues long. J lost 1 base, V lost 5 bases, and 13 bases had no gene match. Germline CDR1 is LNHDA and CDR2 is SQIVND (reference sequence). The CDR3 bases are TGTGCCAGTAGTGGAGAGGTTATTGTAGCGGGAGGGTCCTACAATGAGCAGTTCTTC. Its translation is CASSGEVIVAGGSYNEQFF.

This clone was detected only once. The chain recombines TRBV6-5 with TRBJ1-2; TRBD1 agrees at 7 bases. The CDR3 covers 15 residues. V shed 5 bases and J 3 bases; nucleotides not matched to a gene: 9. Per the germline V gene, CDR1 is MNHEY and CDR2 is SVGAGI. CDR3 in amino acids: CASSRRRTGYYGYTF. Here the CDR3 DNA reads TGTGCCAGCAGTCGACGTCGGACAGGCTACTATGGCTACACCTTC.

The CDR3 here is CASSLSQGRVYEQYF. The CDR3 nucleotides read TGTGCCAGCAGTTTATCCCAGGGTCGGGTCTACGAGCAGTACTTC. The genes are TRBV27 and TRBJ2-7, with D possibly matching TRBD1 (5 bases). The CDR3 runs to 15 residues. V lost 0 bases and J lost 3, with 12 bases in between. Germline V lookup: CDR1 MNHEY, CDR2 SMNVEV (reference sequence).

The chain carries TRBV6-2 or TRBV6-3 and TRBJ2-7, with 7 bases that match TRBD1. J lost 5 bases, V lost 2 bases, and 6 bases had no gene match. Germline CDR1 MNHEY, CDR2 SVGEGT. This CDR3 has 14 amino acids. This chain's CDR3 is CASSYEGAENEQYF. CDR3 DNA sequence: TGTGCCAGCAGTTACGAGGGGGCTGAAAACGAGCAGTACTTC.

V is TRBV12-3 or TRBV12-4 and J is TRBJ1-6; a weak D match, TRBD1 (6 bases). The CDR3 runs to 12 residues. V was cut by 6 bases and J by 10 bases, with 10 bases left in between. The CDR3 loop is CASSTGLSPLHF. The CDR3 DNA follows: TGTGCCAGCAGCACAGGGTTGTCACCCCTCCACTTT.

The V call is TRBV29-1, the J call TRBJ2-3, with 10 bases aligning to TRBD1. CDR3 length: 13 residues. Trimming at V came to 4 bases and at J to 3 bases, leaving 1 base not matched to a gene. The germline gives CDR1 SQVTM, CDR2 ANQGSEA. CDR3 amino acids: CSVGDRGTDTQYF. The DNA of the CDR3 is TGCAGCGTTGGGGACAGGGGAACAGATACGCAGTATTTT.

Notes on this clone: The germline gene is not matched at one end of the junction; a read error may be the cause. J is TRBJ1-4 and V is TRBV4-3; no definite D call. Germline lookup yields CDR1 LGHNA and CDR2 YSLEER. This CDR3 has 15 amino acids. CDR3 bases: TGCGCCAGCAGCCAAGATAGAGGGTCTAACGAAAAACTGTTTTTT. The encoded protein is CASSQDRGSNEKLFF.

This clone was detected only a few times. The chain uses TRBV10-1 and TRBJ2-7; TRBD1 matches at 7 bases. V was pared by 5 bases and J by 8 bases, with 9 bases of the junction left unmatched. Germline V gene data show CDR1 as WNHNN and CDR2 as SYGVQD (reference sequence). This CDR3 contains 13 residues. The DNA for the CDR3 is TGCGCCAGCAGTCCGGGACAGCGTGAGAAGCAGTACTTC. Amino acid sequence: CASSPGQREKQYF.

This clone came up a few times. CDR3 DNA sequence: TGTGCCACCGGCAAGGACAGAAACTCTGGGGCCAACGTCCTGACTTTC. Residues: CATGKDRNSGANVLTF. V gene TRBV24-1 combines with J gene TRBJ2-6, with D tentatively TRBD1 (6 bases). Germline-derived CDR1 and CDR2 are KGHDR and SFDVKD. The CDR3 length is 16 residues. The germline V and J ends were trimmed by 9 bases and 0 bases, with 14 bases remaining between them.

This chain links TRBV6-5 with TRBJ2-2, with D maybe TRBD2 (5 bases). The V gene lost 10 bases and the J gene lost 4 bases, with 16 bases spanning the gap. CDR1 and CDR2 from the germline V gene are MNHEY and SVGAGI. The CDR3 covers 14 residues. In DNA, the CDR3 is TGTGCCACCCCGGTGCGAGGGCCCACCGGGGAGCTGTTTTTT. Its protein is CATPVRGPTGELFF.

The V and J genes are TRBV4-3 and TRBJ2-7; 10 bases are a match to TRBD1. Germline V gene sequence: CDR1 LGHNA, CDR2 YSLEER. This CDR3 comprises 15 residues. V shed 2 bases and J 2 bases; nucleotides not matched to a gene: 3. CDR3: CASSQTGTGAYEQYF. The CDR3 DNA is TGCGCCAGCAGCCAAACCGGGACAGGGGCCTACGAGCAGTACTTC.

The V gene is TRBV6-5, the J gene TRBJ1-6; a weak D match, TRBD1 (6 bases). The germline gives CDR1 MNHEY, CDR2 SVGAGI. The CDR3 sequence is 13 residues long. The V end was cut by 5 bases, the J end by 12 bases, with 14 bases between. DNA for the CDR3: TGTGCCAGCAGTCTCCGACAGGCCTTACCCCTCCACTTT. It translates to CASSLRQALPLHF.

J is TRBJ2-3 and V is TRBV18; D is perhaps TRBD1 (5 bases). Germline V lookup: CDR1 KGHSH, CDR2 LQKENI. CDR3 length: 16 residues. The germline V and J ends were trimmed by 3 bases and 2 bases, with 15 bases remaining between them. The CDR3 DNA reads TGTGCCAGCTCACCGACCAGACAGTTAAACACAGATACGCAGTATTTT. Translating it yields CASSPTRQLNTDTQYF.

This sequence joins TRBV14 and TRBJ2-5; 7 nucleotides agree with TRBD1. Losses at the gene ends were 3 bases for V and 5 bases for J; bases not matched to a gene: 6. The CDR3 is 14 amino acids. Germline values: CDR1 SGHDN, CDR2 FVKESK. CDR3: CASSQGQPGETQYF. The DNA of the CDR3 is TGTGCCAGCAGCCAGGGACAGCCCGGGGAGACCCAGTACTTC.

The gene calls are TRBV3-1 (or the pseudogene TRBV3-2) and TRBJ1-6; D unclear. CDR3 length: 14 amino acids. Germline V gene data show CDR1 as LGHDT and CDR2 as YNNKEL (reference sequence). Trimming took off 2 bases at V and 7 bases at J, with 9 bases between the two ends. For the CDR3, the DNA is TGTGCCAGCAGCCAACTGGGAGGAAATTCACCCCTCCACTTT. It is translated as CASSQLGGNSPLHF.

This rearrangement joins TRBV19 to TRBJ1-2; 8 bases match TRBD1. Germline V gene sequence: CDR1 LNHDA, CDR2 SQIVND (reference sequence). The CDR3 has 15 amino acids. The V segment lost 1 base and the J segment 8 bases; nucleotides outside the gene matches: 9. Here the CDR3 DNA reads TGTGCCAGTAGTATAGTAGGACCGACAGGGGAAGGCTACACCTTC. Encoded protein: CASSIVGPTGEGYTF. The full variable domain, its missing parts supplied by reference TRBV19 and TRBJ1-2, is DGGITQSPKYLFRKEGQNVTLSCEQNLNHDAMYWYRQDPGQGLRLIYYSQIVNDFQKGDIAEGYSVSREKKESFPLTVTSAQKNPTAFYLCASSIVGPTGEGYTFGSGTRLTVV.

This chain joins TRBV10-3 and TRBJ1-1; 11 bases are a match to TRBD1. This CDR3 comprises 14 residues. Germline trimming cut 7 bases from V and 3 bases from J; bases unmatched to any gene: 4. Germline loops: CDR1 ENHRY, CDR2 SYGVKD. CDR3 DNA sequence: TGTGCCATCAAGAGGGACAGGGGGGACACTGAAGCTTTCTTT. This translates into CAIKRDRGDTEAFF.

This sequence joins TRBV15 and TRBJ1-2; the D gene is possibly TRBD1 (5 bases). The V gene's germline CDR1 is LNHNV and CDR2 YYDKDF (reference sequence). Trimming left V 2 bases short and J 8 bases short, with 18 bases between. CDR3 length: 15 residues. The CDR3 here is CATSRPPGGARGYTF. In DNA form, the CDR3 reads TGTGCCACCAGCAGACCCCCGGGCGGGGCGCGCGGCTACACCTTC. Supplemented by reference TRBV15 and TRBJ1-2, the full variable domain reads DAMVIQNPRYQVTQFGKPVTLSCSQTLNHNVMYWYQQKSSQAPKLLFHYYDKDFNNEADTPDNFQSRRPNTSFCFLDIRSPGLGDTAMYLCATSRPPGGARGYTFGSGTRLTVV.

The chain carries TRBV27 and TRBJ2-5; D unresolved. Germline V gives CDR1 MNHEY, CDR2 SMNVEV (reference sequence). Trimming cost V 0 bases and J 1 base, with 6 bases left between them. This CDR3 region has 14 residues. CDR3 region: CASSLSGSQETQYF. The CDR3 DNA follows: TGTGCCAGCAGTTTATCGGGCAGCCAAGAGACCCAGTACTTC.

The V call is TRBV2, the J call TRBJ2-1, with a tentative D call TRBD1 (6 bases). Germline CDR1 is SNHLY and CDR2 is FYNNEI. Trimming stripped 6 bases from V and 0 bases from J, with 9 bases between. The CDR3 loop spans 14 amino acids. In nucleotides, the CDR3 is TGTGCCAGCAGGCAGGGGTACTCCTACAATGAGCAGTTCTTC. As protein: CASRQGYSYNEQFF.